The 16 T cell receptor beta chains in this list originate from one sample, sequenced in a study of shared clonotypes between healthy human individuals. Generated by immunoSEQ multiplex PCR, the TCRdb table keeps only in-frame clones and is missing some. The profile shows some 650,000 clones, around 97% of them singletons. The specimen sequenced was naive CD4+ T cells sorted from blood. The subset: CD45RA+ positively selected. The receptors derive from a woman aged 25 to 39 in good health.

The J gene is TRBJ2-2, the V gene TRBV28; D call uncertain. This CDR3 region has 15 residues. Trimming took 3 bases from V and 5 from J, leaving 13 bases between them. Germline lookup yields CDR1 MDHEN and CDR2 SYDVKM. CDR3 sequence reads: CASSFPQRGTGELFF. Here the CDR3 DNA reads TGTGCCAGCAGTTTCCCCCAGCGTGGGACCGGGGAGCTGTTTTTT. The full variable domain, its missing parts supplied by reference TRBV28 and TRBJ2-2, is DVKVTQSSRYLVKRTGEKVFLECVQDMDHENMFWYRQDPGLGLRLIYFSYDVKMKEKGDIPEGYSVSREKKERFSLILESASTNQTSMYLCASSFPQRGTGELFFGEGSRLTVL.

Remarks on this clone: At one end the junction does not follow the germline gene, possibly because of a read error. V is TRBV6-1 and J is TRBJ1-2, with 8 positions matching TRBD1. The V gene's germline CDR1 is MNHNS and CDR2 SASEGT. The CDR3 extends over 14 amino acids. The DNA of the CDR3 is TGTGCCAGCTCGACTGACAGGGGCCACTATGACTACACCTTC. Its protein is CASSTDRGHYDYTF.

The J gene is TRBJ1-1, the V gene TRBV6-6; D ambiguous. Germline V gene data show CDR1 as MNHNY and CDR2 as SVGAGI (reference sequence). CDR3 length: 14 amino acids. Trimming took off 6 bases at V and 6 bases at J, with 17 bases between the two ends. CDR3 region: CASRTGPSGPEAFF. In nucleotides, the CDR3 is TGTGCCAGCAGGACGGGCCCCTCCGGGCCTGAAGCTTTCTTT.

This rearrangement joins TRBV5-6 to TRBJ2-4; D uncertain. Trimming shortened V by 4 bases and J by 0 bases, and 17 bases separated the two germline ends. CDR3 length equals 17 residues. The germline V gene encodes CDR1 SGHDT and CDR2 YYEEEE. The CDR3 sequence is CASSQKGGPLAKNIQYF. The CDR3 nucleotides are TGTGCCAGCAGCCAGAAGGGCGGACCTCTAGCCAAAAACATTCAGTACTTC.

The chain couples TRBV5-6 to TRBJ2-7; 14 bases are shared with TRBD2. The CDR3 loop spans 19 amino acids. Germline loops: CDR1 SGHDT, CDR2 YYEEEE. V dropped 1 base and J dropped 2; count of bases not matched to a gene: 11. CDR3 sequence: CASSLNAGTSGRWAYEQYF. The DNA for the CDR3 is TGTGCCAGCAGCTTGAACGCGGGGACTAGCGGGAGATGGGCCTACGAGCAGTACTTC.

The V gene is TRBV9, the J gene TRBJ2-1; tentatively, D is TRBD1 (5 bases). CDR3 size: 12 residues. Trimming stripped 4 bases from V and 15 bases from J, with 17 bases between. In germline, CDR1 is SGDLS, CDR2 YYNGEE. The CDR3 nucleotides are TGTGCCAGCAGCCATGATTTTGGGGCTCGGTTCTTC. Translation gives CASSHDFGARFF.

The V gene is TRBV11-3, the J gene TRBJ2-2; TRBD2 might be the D (6 bases). V gave up 3 bases and J gave up 1 base, with 15 bases separating them. Germline CDR1 and CDR2: SGHNT and YENEEA. The CDR3 loop spans 17 amino acids. For the CDR3, the DNA is TGTGCCAGCAGCTTCCCTCGGGGAGGAGAGAACACCGGGGAGCTGTTTTTT. It encodes CASSFPRGGENTGELFF.

The V call is TRBV30, the J call TRBJ2-5; unclear D gene. The ends were cut back, 0 bases at V and 4 bases at J, with 6 bases in the middle. The CDR3 extends over 12 amino acids. Germline values: CDR1 GTSNPN, CDR2 SVGIG (reference sequence). CDR3 region: CAWSVARETQYF. The CDR3 bases are TGTGCCTGGAGTGTGGCTAGAGAGACCCAGTACTTC. Full variable domain (rest looked up from reference TRBV30 and TRBJ2-5): SQTIHQWPATLVQPVGSPLSLECTVEGTSNPNLYWYRQAAGRGLQLLFYSVGIGQISSEVPQNLSASRPQDRQFILSSKKLLLSDSGFYLCAWSVARETQYFGPGTRLLVL.

In DNA form, the CDR3 reads TGTGCCATCAGTGACAGGACCAGCTCTGGGGCCAACGTCCTGACTTTC. Translation: CAISDRTSSGANVLTF. This rearrangement joins TRBV10-3 to TRBJ2-6; D is unresolved. Trimming cost V 3 bases and J 0 bases, with 9 bases left between them. Germline V lookup: CDR1 ENHRY, CDR2 SYGVKD. The CDR3 totals 16 residues.

This clone appeared a single time. This chain connects TRBV11-2 to TRBJ1-6; D is possibly TRBD1 (5 bases). The CDR3 has 15 residues. Germline loops: CDR1 SGHAT, CDR2 FQNNGV. Trimming pared 0 bases from V and 10 bases from J, leaving 13 bases between. The DNA of the CDR3 is TGTGCCAGCAGCTTAGAGAAGCAGGGTCGGTCACCCCTCCACTTT. Its translation is CASSLEKQGRSPLHF.

The V and J genes are TRBV5-4 and TRBJ1-4, with D possibly being TRBD1 (5 bases). Per germline, CDR1 SGHNT and CDR2 YYREEE (reference sequence). CDR3 length: 16 amino acids. The ends were cut back, 0 bases at V and 5 bases at J, with 14 bases in the middle. CDR3 nucleotide sequence: TGTGCCAGCAGCTTGGGATCGGCAGGGATGAATGAAAAACTGTTTTTT. Protein product: CASSLGSAGMNEKLFF.

This clone has more than one count but fewer than ten. V is TRBV19 and J is TRBJ1-5, with 7 bases matching TRBD1. V lost 6 bases and J lost 8; bases outside the gene matches: 4. Germline V gene data show CDR1 as LNHDA and CDR2 as SQIVND (reference sequence). This CDR3 has 12 amino acids. This CDR3 reads CASRGGAEPQHF. CDR3 bases: TGTGCCAGTAGAGGGGGCGCGGAGCCCCAGCATTTT.

J is TRBJ1-2 and V is TRBV9, with D maybe TRBD1 (5 bases). Per germline, CDR1 SGDLS and CDR2 YYNGEE. V dropped 4 bases and J dropped 8 bases, with 15 bases sitting between them. This CDR3 has 13 amino acids. This chain's CDR3 is CASSLNQGGGYTF. CDR3 nucleotide sequence: TGTGCCAGCAGCCTCAACCAGGGAGGGGGCTACACCTTC.

As DNA, the CDR3 is TGTGCCAGACGGCGGCAGGATAGCAATCAGCCCCAGCATTTT. Amino acids: CARRRQDSNQPQHF. The chain carries TRBV6-6 and TRBJ1-5; D is uncertain. With 9 bases removed from V and 0 bases from J, the gap between germline ends came to 12 bases. The CDR3 consists of 14 residues. The germline V gene has CDR1 MNHNY and CDR2 SVGAGI (reference sequence).

The chain carries TRBV14 and TRBJ2-5, with 7 bases aligning to TRBD1. Germline-derived CDR1 and CDR2 are SGHDN and FVKESK. Losses at the gene ends were 4 bases for V and 2 bases for J; bases not matched to a gene: 10. The CDR3 is 16 residues long. The CDR3 sequence is CASSPEIGTVQETQYF. DNA of the CDR3: TGTGCCAGCAGCCCCGAAATAGGGACAGTTCAAGAGACCCAGTACTTC.

The rearrangement joins TRBV5-6 to TRBJ1-1; the D is unclear. The germline V gene encodes CDR1 SGHDT and CDR2 YYEEEE. Trimming removed 4 bases from V and 4 bases from J, with 14 bases in between. The CDR3 has 14 residues. CDR3 bases: TGTGCCAGCAGCGATTCGAGCTTTTTCACTGAAGCTTTCTTT. Translating it yields CASSDSSFFTEAFF.